Shown below are 14 T cell receptor beta chains from a single sample sequenced in a study of tumor-infiltrating lymphocytes in oesophageal squamous cell carcinoma. TCRdb reprocessed the PCR reads with MiXCR, giving one entry per CDR3 protein. The table lists 9,500 or so distinct CDR3 sequences, roughly three fifths of them singletons. Sequenced input: esophageal tumor tissue. These receptors were collected from a female donor with esophageal squamous cell carcinoma.

This clonotype was observed a few times. This sequence joins TRBV6-8 and TRBJ1-5, with no clear D. The V and J ends lost 5 bases and 3 bases respectively, with 11 bases between them. Germline CDR1 MNHGY, CDR2 SAAAGT. The length of the CDR3 is 14 residues. CDR3 sequence (DNA): TGTGCCAGCAGTCCATGGTTCCACAATCAGCCCCAGCATTTT. It codes for CASSPWFHNQPQHF.

The gene calls are TRBV12-3 or TRBV12-4 and TRBJ2-5; D is perhaps TRBD1 (7 bases). V lost 8 bases and J 4 bases, leaving 29 bases between the germline ends. This CDR3 has 18 residues. The CDR3 nucleotides are TGTGCCAGCTCTGGACTAATAAGCCGACAGGGTCGGGGAGAGACCCAGTACTTC. The encoded protein is CASSGLISRQGRGETQYF.

The chain links TRBV7-8 to TRBJ2-1, with a possible D match to TRBD1 (6 bases). The tail of the sequence fits TRBJ2-7 better, so the J call may be wrong. Germline V gene data show CDR1 as SGHVS and CDR2 as FQNEAQ. There are 14 residues in the CDR3. The CDR3 is CASSLNRAENEQYF. CDR3 DNA: TGTGCCAGCAGCTTAAACAGGGCTGAGAACGAGCAGTACTTC.

This clonotype was picked up a small number of times. The rearrangement links TRBV6-1 to TRBJ2-3; TRBD1 agrees at 9 bases. The CDR3 consists of 15 residues. The germline V gene has CDR1 MNHNS and CDR2 SASEGT. The V segment lost 2 bases and the J segment 2 bases; nucleotides outside the gene matches: 2. CDR3 sequence (DNA): TGTGCCAGCAGTGAAAGACAGGGGGTCACAGATACGCAGTATTTT. Translating it yields CASSERQGVTDTQYF.

About this clonotype: A much larger clonotype is one base distant, so this may be a read error. This rearrangement joins TRBV30 to TRBJ2-3, with D possibly matching TRBD2 (6 bases). The J call may be mistaken, given a closer DNA end match to TRBJ2-1. The CDR3 sequence is 12 residues long. Germline V gene lookup returns CDR1 GTSNPN and CDR2 SVGIG (reference sequence). CDR3 sequence: CAWSAGGETQFF. The CDR3, as DNA: TGTGCCTGGAGTGCTGGAGGGGAGACCCAGTTCTTC.

This chain connects TRBV7-3 to TRBJ2-5; 8 bases are shared with TRBD2. The DNA end is a closer match to TRBJ2-1, so the J assignment may be wrong. Germline V gene sequence: CDR1 SGHTA, CDR2 FQGTGA. This CDR3 comprises 16 residues. The CDR3 region has the DNA TGTGCCAGCAGCTTATTACCGGGACTAGGGAGGGATGAGCAGTTCTTC. Its protein is CASSLLPGLGRDEQFF.

This clonotype showed up just a few times. The V gene is TRBV7-6, the J gene TRBJ2-1; unclear D gene. The CDR3 runs 15 residues. The germline V and J ends were trimmed by 4 bases and 8 bases, with 18 bases remaining between them. Germline CDR1 SGHVS, CDR2 FNYEAQ. CDR3 bases: TGTGCCAGCAGCTCGGGCAGGCTGGATGGGGATGAGCAGTTCTTC. It yields the protein CASSSGRLDGDEQFF.

This clonotype was counted ten times or more. The CDR3 DNA reads TGTGCCAGCTCACCACGACAGACCCTCGGGGATGAGCAGTTCTTC. Translation: CASSPRQTLGDEQFF. This chain links TRBV18 with TRBJ2-1; D is tentatively TRBD1 or TRBD2 (5 bases each). This CDR3 comprises 15 residues. The V and J ends lost 1 base and 8 bases respectively, with 15 bases between them. The germline gives CDR1 KGHSH, CDR2 LQKENI.

The gene calls are TRBV6-6 and TRBJ2-5; 10 bases match TRBD1. The J call may be faulty, since TRBJ2-1 better matches the DNA end. The CDR3 extends over 21 amino acids. Germline-derived CDR1 and CDR2 are MNHNY and SVGAGI (reference sequence). CDR3 in amino acids: CASSYSILGTGALQLGNEQFF. The CDR3 DNA follows: TGTGCCAGCAGTTACTCGATACTAGGGACAGGGGCTCTACAGTTGGGCAATGAGCAGTTCTTC.

The chain employs TRBV11-2 and TRBJ2-7, with 7 bases identical to TRBD2. The J call may be in error: the DNA end matches TRBJ2-5 better. CDR1 is SGHAT, CDR2 FQNNGV, per germline. This CDR3 has 16 amino acids. This CDR3 is CASSPGTTGGLETQYF. CDR3 in DNA: TGTGCCAGCAGCCCTGGGACTACAGGAGGATTGGAGACCCAGTACTTC.

This chain uses TRBV4-1 with TRBJ2-3, with 9 nucleotides matching TRBD2. Per the germline V gene, CDR1 is MGHRA and CDR2 is YSYEKL. CDR3 length equals 15 residues. The V segment lost 0 bases and the J segment 3 bases; nucleotides outside the gene matches: 1. The CDR3 nucleotides read TGCGCCAGCAGCCAAGACACTAGCGGGACAGATACGCAGTATTTT. Protein product: CASSQDTSGTDTQYF.

The chain combines TRBV7-2 with TRBJ2-3; tentative D call: TRBD2 (5 bases). This CDR3 has 14 amino acids. Trimming took 5 bases from V and 9 from J, leaving 18 bases between them. Germline assignment: CDR1 SGHTA and CDR2 FQGNSA. The CDR3 bases are TGTGCCAGCAGCCCCCAGTCCTCCCAGCGGACGCAGTATTTT. Amino acid sequence: CASSPQSSQRTQYF.

This clonotype is termed medium-sized. The chain uses TRBV6-6 and TRBJ2-1; D tentatively reads TRBD1 or TRBD2 (6 bases each). This CDR3 comprises 17 residues. The germline gives CDR1 MNHNY, CDR2 SVGAGI (reference sequence). Trimming cost V 0 bases and J 2 bases, with 14 bases left between them. The CDR3 spells CASSYSRGVGPYNEQFF. The CDR3 DNA follows: TGTGCCAGCAGTTACTCGAGGGGGGTAGGGCCCTACAATGAGCAGTTCTTC.

The chain joins TRBV6-5 to TRBJ2-7; D is ambiguous. The germline CDR1 and CDR2 sequences are MNHEY and SVGAGI. The CDR3 runs to 12 residues. V was clipped by 5 bases and J by 2 bases, with 7 bases between them. CDR3 nucleotides: TGTGCCAGCAGTGACGGTGCCTACGAGCAGTACTTC. Amino acid sequence: CASSDGAYEQYF.